The rows below give T cell receptor beta chains drawn from one sample of a study of T cells in Graves' hyperthyroidism and ophthalmopathy. MiXCR, applied by TCRdb to the multiplex PCR reads, yields one record per CDR3 protein. The data show nearly 600,000 distinct CDR3 sequences, 14% seen once. The sequenced sample was blood. These receptors came from a woman in her 30s with Graves' hyperthyroidism that later progressed to Graves' ophthalmopathy. Each CDR3 is given with its conserved first and last residue. Each record gives: J gene, D gene, V gene, clone size, CDR3 DNA, CDR3 protein. The D gene is left open where the match is weak. Expanded clones get a size class; other rows say once, few or many, or leave the size out.

j_gene: TRBJ2-2; d_gene: -; v_gene: TRBV7-6; abundance: few; CDR3nt: TGTGCCAGCAGCGTACAGGGAAGTGCGGGGACCGGGGAGCTGTTTTTT; CDR3aa: CASSVQGSAGTGELFF
j_gene: TRBJ2-1; d_gene: -; v_gene: TRBV20-1; abundance: many; CDR3nt: TGCAGTGCTAGAGATGTTGAGACTAATTACAATGAGCAGTTCTTC; CDR3aa: CSARDVETNYNEQFF
j_gene: TRBJ2-7; d_gene: TRBD2; v_gene: TRBV20-1; abundance: few; CDR3nt: TGCAGTGCCCAAGGACTAGCCGTCTACGAGCAGTACTTC; CDR3aa: CSAQGLAVYEQYF
j_gene: TRBJ2-3; d_gene: -; v_gene: TRBV11-3; abundance: many; CDR3nt: TGTGCCAGCAGCTTAGCCACGATGGGAGATACGCAGTATTTT; CDR3aa: CASSLATMGDTQYF
j_gene: TRBJ2-3; d_gene: TRBD2; v_gene: TRBV20-1; abundance: few; CDR3nt: TGCAGTGCTAGTCCCCCTAGCGGGAGTCGCACAGATACGCAGTATTTT; CDR3aa: CSASPPSGSRTDTQYF
j_gene: TRBJ1-1; d_gene: -; v_gene: TRBV12-3/TRBV12-4; abundance: many; CDR3nt: TGTGCCAGCAGTTTAATCCACCCAACGAACACTGAAGCTTTCTTT; CDR3aa: CASSLIHPTNTEAFF
j_gene: TRBJ1-1; d_gene: -; v_gene: TRBV20-1; abundance: few; CDR3nt: TGCAGTGCTAGAGATTTCGGGGGCTCGGGAATGAACACTGAAGCTTTCTTT; CDR3aa: CSARDFGGSGMNTEAFF
j_gene: TRBJ2-2; d_gene: -; v_gene: TRBV6-2/TRBV6-3; abundance: many; CDR3nt: TGTGCCAGCCACCCGGGTGCCCAGGGCGGGGAGCTGTTTTTT; CDR3aa: CASHPGAQGGELFF
j_gene: TRBJ1-4; d_gene: TRBD1; v_gene: TRBV20-1; abundance: -; CDR3nt: TGCAGTGCCTACAGGGGGGGCCACGGTGAAAAACTGTTTTTT; CDR3aa: CSAYRGGHGEKLFF
j_gene: TRBJ1-3; d_gene: TRBD1; v_gene: TRBV12-3/TRBV12-4; abundance: many; CDR3nt: TGTGCCAGCAGCCTTCAACAGGGGGCTGGAAACACCATATATTTT; CDR3aa: CASSLQQGAGNTIYF
j_gene: TRBJ2-4; d_gene: TRBD2; v_gene: TRBV6-1; abundance: -; CDR3nt: TGTGCCAGCAGCCCTAGCGGACAAAACATTCAGTACTTC; CDR3aa: CASSPSGQNIQYF
j_gene: TRBJ2-2; d_gene: TRBD1; v_gene: TRBV19; abundance: few; CDR3nt: TGTGCCAGTAGTAGGGGACAGGGGGCAGTTGACACCGGGGAGCTGTTTTTT; CDR3aa: CASSRGQGAVDTGELFF
j_gene: TRBJ2-1; d_gene: TRBD2; v_gene: TRBV2; abundance: few; CDR3nt: TGTGCCAGCAGTGAGGGACTAGCGGTCAATGAGCAGTTCTTC; CDR3aa: CASSEGLAVNEQFF
j_gene: TRBJ2-2; d_gene: -; v_gene: TRBV20-1; abundance: many; CDR3nt: TGCAGTGCCCTGGGACCGATTGTAGCCGGGGAGCTGTTTTTT; CDR3aa: CSALGPIVAGELFF
j_gene: TRBJ1-2; d_gene: -; v_gene: TRBV10-3; abundance: -; CDR3nt: TGTGCCATCAGTGACAGGGGTAACTATGGCTACACCTTC; CDR3aa: CAISDRGNYGYTF